The present entry profiles one T cell receptor (beta chain) with its context. Template material for amplifying TCR beta CDR3 regions consisted of RNA transcripts. The TCR CDR3 was amplified in a first-round RT-PCR using the HTBI primer set. One entry per CDR3 protein, called by TCRdb with MiXCR from the multiplex PCR reads. Seen here are roughly 400,000 distinct CDR3 sequences, 20% to 25% observed once, and the top ten hold less than 75%. The germline gives CDR1 LGHNT, CDR2 FRNRAP. V lost 1 base and J lost 6; bases outside the gene matches: 7. The CDR3 is made up of 16 amino acids. The data belong to a study of T cells in Graves' hyperthyroidism and ophthalmopathy.

This clonotype was obtained from a man aged 45-65 years with Graves' hyperthyroidism. The rearrangement uses TRBV12-5 and TRBJ1-5, with TRBD1 identical over 9 bases. The specimen sequenced was blood. The CDR3 is CASGLAGQGWAQPQHF. As DNA, the CDR3 is TGTGCTAGTGGTTTGGCGGGACAGGGTTGGGCTCAGCCCCAGCATTTT.